Described below is a single T cell receptor (beta chain) sequence and its context. Its antigen specificity is not known. The record has no base qualities; no much larger clone is one base away. Systemically healthy Caucasian individuals from Russia, 35 to 40 in total and aged about 6 to 95 years, were included as donors. Ten milliliters of peripheral blood were drawn from each donor into EDTA-treated Vacutainer tubes. Ficoll-Paque density-gradient centrifugation was used to isolate PBMCs, with at least 7 million per sample. Total RNA was extracted from PBMCs with Trizol reagent, with at least 6 micrograms obtained per sample. For every donor, flow cytometry on a PBMC aliquot measured the percentage of naive CD45RAhigh/CD27high T cells. The sample comes from a study of blood T cells in healthy people across ages (dated by TCRdb to between 2014 and 2017). Regarding the study in general: In model experiments, roughly one uniquely barcoded TCR beta cDNA molecule per two T cells was captured by template switching. The study measured age-related changes in TCR beta repertoire diversity using deep sequencing normalized with unique cDNA molecular identifiers. The donors were split into four age groups: young (average around 17 years), middle-aged (about 40), aged (approximately 60) and long-lived (under 85). To avoid experimental bias, donors of different ages were randomly spread across the sequencing lanes. Two additional independent replicas of 1 million unique cDNA reads from the same blood draw were analyzed for two donors (one aged 18 to 30 and one aged 80 or older). What the study reported, not specific to this receptor: Because donor CMV infection status was unknown, age-related changes in expanded clonotypes were potentially confounded. Because profiling used bulk unsorted PBMCs, naive and antigen-experienced compartments could not be compared conclusively. The percentage of naive T cells measured by flow cytometry correlated strongly with observed TCR beta diversity. Compared with the aged group, more naive CD4+ T cells, fewer expanded clones and increased TCR diversity were shown by the long-lived group, suggesting age selection. Observed TCR beta diversity per million T cells fell roughly linearly with age, and a significant reduction was already apparent by age roughly 40. Estimates of total diversity from one million sequenced T cells were regarded as lower bounds and underestimates.

The CDR3 covers 14 residues, taking in both the cysteine and the phenylalanine. Of all the DNA, just the CDR3 is kept, 42 bases in frame from base 1. As encoded in the germline V gene, CDR1 is MNHEY while CDR2 is SVGEGT. The junction shows trimming of 2 bases on V and 8 bases on J, and the gene matches do not reach 5 bases of it. Receptor amplification or capture employed 5' RACE. The data were produced on an Illumina HiSeq 2500. A second PCR of roughly 6 to 11 cycles was run with a J-beta primer mix and a sample-barcoded 5' primer. A template-switch 5' adaptor carrying 12 random nucleotides introduced a unique molecular identifier onto each TCR beta cDNA molecule. Each sample yielded at least 2.5 million CDR3-containing paired-end reads. First-strand cDNA was synthesized from all RNA with the Mint cDNA synthesis kit, primed by a TRBC-specific oligonucleotide. After uracil-DNA glycosylase treatment, a first 18-cycle PCR used universal primers M1SS and BC2_uni_R on all cDNA. Processing in the source paper ran as follows. Normalization of each sample was performed by random selection of 1 million high-quality reads, each carrying a distinct molecular identifier. Instead of being binned into consensus sequences, reads with shared molecular identifiers were discarded. CDR3 identification, clonotype clustering and error correction used MiTCR with a Q25 quality threshold and the strictest error-elimination algorithm. A nonparametric unseen species model with Euler transformation was used to estimate lower-bound total TCR beta diversity. The public reads were quality trimmed at Q25 with fastp and then assembled into clones with MiXCR by TCRdb, keeping productive beta chains. Every CDR3 protein is listed once, alongside the most common genes and DNA of its rows. It is TCRdb's table, rather than the study itself, that gives the V and J calls and clone size. The table for this sample lists 1.5 million to 2 million distinct CDR3 sequences; about 50% of them were counted only once. 2.1% of the sample comes from the top ten.

The rearranged chain carries TRBV6-2 or TRBV6-3 and TRBJ1-4, with 7 bases matching TRBD1. The sequencing sample was made of blood. The receptor's source is a woman aged 40 to 50 in good health. The DNA reads as follows: TGTGCCAGCAGTTACGCGACAGGGATCGAAAAACTGTTTTTT. This gives the protein CASSYATGIEKLFF.